A selection of T cell receptor beta chains follows, all from one sample in a study of blood T cell repertoires in COVID-19. Repertoires were generated with immunoSEQ multiplex PCR, while TCRdb's copy carries only in-frame clones and drops some. Found here are 95,000 or so clones, less than 85% of them singletons; the top ten hold 15% to 20%. Specimen: peripheral blood. The source of these receptors is a woman at least 80 years old with active or convalescent COVID-19. CDR3s include the opening cysteine and the closing phenylalanine or tryptophan. D genes are given only for firm matches. Clone size is not always given. Where it is, it says once, few, many or a class for expanded clones.

j_gene: TRBJ2-3
abundance: once
v_gene: TRBV6-2/TRBV6-3
d_gene: .
CDR3nt: TGTGCCAGCAGCTGGGGAGCGGCCCTCACAGATACGCAGTATTTT
CDR3aa: CASSWGAALTDTQYF

j_gene: TRBJ2-1
abundance: .
v_gene: TRBV13
d_gene: TRBD2
CDR3nt: TGTGCCAGCAGCCTAACTAGCGGGAGTTCGAGGGAGCAGTTCTTC
CDR3aa: CASSLTSGSSREQFF

j_gene: TRBJ2-7
abundance: .
v_gene: TRBV2
d_gene: .
CDR3nt: TGTGCCAGCAGTGATATATCAGGAACAGGAAAGCAGTACTTC
CDR3aa: CASSDISGTGKQYF

j_gene: TRBJ1-5
abundance: .
v_gene: TRBV21-1
d_gene: .
CDR3nt: TGTGCCAGCAGCGTGGGGGCGACAAAAACGGTGGGCAATCAGCCCCAGCATTTT
CDR3aa: CASSVGATKTVGNQPQHF

j_gene: TRBJ1-6
abundance: .
v_gene: TRBV6-1
d_gene: TRBD1
CDR3nt: TGTGCCAGCAGTGAAGCTTCGGGGACAGGGTTTACACCCCTCCACTTT
CDR3aa: CASSEASGTGFTPLHF

j_gene: TRBJ2-3
abundance: .
v_gene: TRBV5-1
d_gene: TRBD1
CDR3nt: TGCGCCAGCGATGGGACAGGGGCCACAGATACGCAGTATTTT
CDR3aa: CASDGTGATDTQYF

j_gene: TRBJ2-1
abundance: .
v_gene: TRBV29-1
d_gene: .
CDR3nt: TGCAGCGTCCATCTGGCTTTGGTTGGCTCCTACAATGAGCAGTTCTTC
CDR3aa: CSVHLALVGSYNEQFF

j_gene: TRBJ2-7
abundance: .
v_gene: TRBV5-1
d_gene: TRBD1
CDR3nt: TGTGCCAGCAGCATTGACAGGGATGATTACGAGCAGTACTTC
CDR3aa: CASSIDRDDYEQYF

j_gene: TRBJ2-3
abundance: .
v_gene: TRBV5-4
d_gene: TRBD2
CDR3nt: TGTGCCAGCAGCTTGAGGGGACTAGCGGGTAGCACAGATACGCAGTATTTT
CDR3aa: CASSLRGLAGSTDTQYF

j_gene: TRBJ2-1
abundance: .
v_gene: TRBV18
d_gene: .
CDR3nt: TGTGCCAGCTCATCCGGGAGAAGCTCCTACAATGAGCAGTTCTTC
CDR3aa: CASSSGRSSYNEQFF

j_gene: TRBJ2-5
abundance: .
v_gene: TRBV24-1
d_gene: .
CDR3nt: TGTGCCACCAGTGATTCAACGGAGGGGCGGGAGACCCAGTACTTC
CDR3aa: CATSDSTEGRETQYF

j_gene: TRBJ1-4
abundance: .
v_gene: TRBV5-1
d_gene: .
CDR3nt: TGCGCCAGCAGCTCGCGGGGTTCGGCCGCAACTAATGAAAAACTGTTTTTT
CDR3aa: CASSSRGSAATNEKLFF

j_gene: TRBJ2-5
abundance: .
v_gene: TRBV6-5
d_gene: TRBD2
CDR3nt: TGTGCCAGCAGTACTGACGGAGCGGGAGAAGAGACCCAGTACTTC
CDR3aa: CASSTDGAGEETQYF

j_gene: TRBJ1-6
abundance: .
v_gene: TRBV5-1
d_gene: .
CDR3nt: TGTGCCAGCAGCTTGGGAAGGGGGGGTAATTCACCCCTCCACTTT
CDR3aa: CASSLGRGGNSPLHF

j_gene: TRBJ2-1
abundance: .
v_gene: TRBV12-5
d_gene: TRBD1
CDR3nt: TGTGCTAGTGGTTTGATCGGACAGGGAACCAATGAGCAGTTCTTC
CDR3aa: CASGLIGQGTNEQFF

j_gene: TRBJ1-3
abundance: once
v_gene: TRBV19
d_gene: TRBD1
CDR3nt: TGTGCCAGTAGTTCCGGGACAGGCGTCTCTGGAAACACCATATATTTT
CDR3aa: CASSSGTGVSGNTIYF

j_gene: TRBJ2-5
abundance: .
v_gene: TRBV6-5
d_gene: .
CDR3nt: TGTGCCAGCAGCCAGGACAGAAAAGAGACCCAGTACTTC
CDR3aa: CASSQDRKETQYF

j_gene: TRBJ1-1
abundance: once
v_gene: TRBV5-1
d_gene: .
CDR3nt: TGTGCCAGCCGCAGGTTTCAATCAGGGAACACTGAAGCTTTCTTT
CDR3aa: CASRRFQSGNTEAFF

j_gene: TRBJ2-4
abundance: .
v_gene: TRBV5-4
d_gene: TRBD1
CDR3nt: TGTGCCAGCAGCCAGACAGGGCCGAGCAAAAACATTCAGTACTTC
CDR3aa: CASSQTGPSKNIQYF

j_gene: TRBJ1-1
abundance: .
v_gene: TRBV5-1
d_gene: .
CDR3nt: TGTGCCAGCAGTCCCCTAGAAAGGGGGTCCACTGAAGCTTTCTTT
CDR3aa: CASSPLERGSTEAFF

j_gene: TRBJ1-2
abundance: .
v_gene: TRBV2
d_gene: .
CDR3nt: TGTGCCAGCACCCGGTCTGGTGGCTACACCTTC
CDR3aa: CASTRSGGYTF

j_gene: TRBJ2-5
abundance: .
v_gene: TRBV4-3
d_gene: TRBD2
CDR3nt: TGCGCCAGCAGCCAAGATTCTCTAGCGGGAGGGGGGACCCAGTACTTC
CDR3aa: CASSQDSLAGGGTQYF

j_gene: TRBJ2-3
abundance: .
v_gene: TRBV18
d_gene: TRBD2
CDR3nt: TGTGCCAGCTCACCTCGACAGAGCGGGACTAGCACAGATACGCAGTATTTT
CDR3aa: CASSPRQSGTSTDTQYF

j_gene: TRBJ2-1
abundance: .
v_gene: TRBV27
d_gene: TRBD2
CDR3nt: TGTGCCAGCAGTCTAAGGGACTATTTTCCTCATCAGTTCTTC
CDR3aa: CASSLRDYFPHQFF

j_gene: TRBJ2-1
abundance: .
v_gene: TRBV6-2/TRBV6-3
d_gene: TRBD2
CDR3nt: TGTGCCAGCAGCGCCGGACTAGTTAAGTTCTTC
CDR3aa: CASSAGLVKFF

j_gene: TRBJ1-4
abundance: .
v_gene: TRBV10-2
d_gene: TRBD1
CDR3nt: TGCGCCAGCAGATCCTCGACAGGGATAAATGAAAAACTGTTTTTT
CDR3aa: CASRSSTGINEKLFF

j_gene: TRBJ2-7
abundance: .
v_gene: TRBV6-2/TRBV6-3
d_gene: .
CDR3nt: TGTGCCAGCAGTCAGTCCTACGAGCAGTACTTC
CDR3aa: CASSQSYEQYF

j_gene: TRBJ2-1
abundance: many
v_gene: TRBV10-3
d_gene: TRBD2
CDR3nt: TGTGCCATCAGCCCGGGTAGCGGGAGCGTTGGCAATGAGCAGTTCTTC
CDR3aa: CAISPGSGSVGNEQFF

j_gene: TRBJ2-2
abundance: few
v_gene: TRBV19
d_gene: TRBD2
CDR3nt: TGTGCCAGTAGACGTCTAGCGGGATCCGGGGAGCTGTTTTTT
CDR3aa: CASRRLAGSGELFF

j_gene: TRBJ2-3
abundance: .
v_gene: TRBV14
d_gene: TRBD2
CDR3nt: TGTGCCAGCAGCCAACGGACTAGCGGGAGGCCTAGCACAGATACGCAGTATTTT
CDR3aa: CASSQRTSGRPSTDTQYF

j_gene: TRBJ1-1
abundance: few
v_gene: TRBV12-3/TRBV12-4
d_gene: TRBD1
CDR3nt: TGTGCCAGCAGCCTAGACAGGGGGACTGAAGCTTTCTTT
CDR3aa: CASSLDRGTEAFF

j_gene: TRBJ1-2
abundance: .
v_gene: TRBV11-2
d_gene: TRBD1
CDR3nt: TGTGCCAGCAGCTTCCCGGACAGGTGGGATGGCTACACCTTC
CDR3aa: CASSFPDRWDGYTF

j_gene: TRBJ1-6
abundance: .
v_gene: TRBV6-5
d_gene: TRBD1
CDR3nt: TGTGCCAGCAGTTACTCACAGGGGGCAAATTCACCCCTCCACTTT
CDR3aa: CASSYSQGANSPLHF

j_gene: TRBJ2-7
abundance: .
v_gene: TRBV2
d_gene: TRBD1
CDR3nt: TGTGCCAGCAGAGACAGGGATGGGAAGCAGTACTTC
CDR3aa: CASRDRDGKQYF

j_gene: TRBJ2-1
abundance: .
v_gene: TRBV18
d_gene: .
CDR3nt: TGTGCCAGCTCACCAACGGTAGAGGGTGAGCAGTTCTTC
CDR3aa: CASSPTVEGEQFF

j_gene: TRBJ1-4
abundance: few
v_gene: TRBV6-5
d_gene: .
CDR3nt: TGTGCCAGCCGCGGGGTCGCGGGAAAACTGTTTTTT
CDR3aa: CASRGVAGKLFF

j_gene: TRBJ1-5
abundance: .
v_gene: TRBV18
d_gene: .
CDR3nt: TGTGCCAGCTCACCAGTTTCCCGTGCCAGGAGCAATCAGCCCCAGCATTTT
CDR3aa: CASSPVSRARSNQPQHF

j_gene: TRBJ2-1
abundance: .
v_gene: TRBV4-3
d_gene: TRBD2
CDR3nt: TGCGCCAGCAGCCTACTAGCGGGAAGCTCCTACAATGAGCAGTTCTTC
CDR3aa: CASSLLAGSSYNEQFF

j_gene: TRBJ1-2
abundance: few
v_gene: TRBV2
d_gene: .
CDR3nt: TGTGCCAGCAGTCAGGGGAACTATGGCTACACCTTC
CDR3aa: CASSQGNYGYTF

j_gene: TRBJ1-4
abundance: .
v_gene: TRBV5-4
d_gene: TRBD1
CDR3nt: TGTGCCAGCAGTTCCGGACAGGCCTTTAATGAAAAACTGTTTTTT
CDR3aa: CASSSGQAFNEKLFF

j_gene: TRBJ2-5
abundance: .
v_gene: TRBV5-1
d_gene: TRBD1
CDR3nt: TGTGCCAGCAGCTTCACCTCAGGGGGACGGGAGACCCAGTACTTC
CDR3aa: CASSFTSGGRETQYF

j_gene: TRBJ1-3
abundance: .
v_gene: TRBV2
d_gene: .
CDR3nt: TGTGCCAGCAGCCCCGGGGGAGGAAACACCATATATTTT
CDR3aa: CASSPGGGNTIYF

j_gene: TRBJ2-3
abundance: .
v_gene: TRBV5-8
d_gene: .
CDR3nt: TGTGCCAGCAGCCCATACGTACAGGCATTCACAGATACGCAGTATTTT
CDR3aa: CASSPYVQAFTDTQYF

j_gene: TRBJ2-1
abundance: few
v_gene: TRBV4-2
d_gene: TRBD2
CDR3nt: TGTGCCAGCAGCCAAGATCACGCCGGGACTAGCGGGAACAATGAGCAGTTCTTC
CDR3aa: CASSQDHAGTSGNNEQFF

j_gene: TRBJ2-7
abundance: .
v_gene: TRBV6-5
d_gene: .
CDR3nt: TGTGCCAGCAGGGAGGCCGGGCTTGCTCTTTACGAGCAGTACTTC
CDR3aa: CASREAGLALYEQYF

j_gene: TRBJ1-1
abundance: .
v_gene: TRBV28
d_gene: .
CDR3nt: TGTGCCAGCAGTTCCCCCGGGGGTGTTGAAGCTTTCTTT
CDR3aa: CASSSPGGVEAFF

j_gene: TRBJ1-1
abundance: .
v_gene: TRBV5-1
d_gene: .
CDR3nt: TGTGCCAGCAGCTTCGGGCGAGGAGGGATGAACACTGAAGCTTTCTTT
CDR3aa: CASSFGRGGMNTEAFF

j_gene: TRBJ2-7
abundance: .
v_gene: TRBV7-9
d_gene: .
CDR3nt: TGTGCCAGCAGCTTATCCGCTGCGGGGCGCGAGCAGTACTTC
CDR3aa: CASSLSAAGREQYF